The rows below give T cell receptor beta chains drawn from one sample of a study of beta chain features in type 1 diabetes. Using immunoSEQ multiplex PCR, the repertoire was profiled, and TCRdb retains in-frame clones only, with some absent. This sample has hundreds of thousands of clones, with roughly 13% found just once. What was sequenced was naive CD4+ T cells from blood. These receptors were taken from a woman between 18 and 30 years old with type 1 diabetes. Each CDR3 is given without its conserved first and last residue. D genes are given only for firm matches.

>TRBV7-2|NA
ASSARGPSSYEQY
>TRBV7-9|NA
ASSQQPYNEQF
>TRBV11-1|TRBD2
ASSSGREYEQY
>TRBV12-5|NA
ASGYGHEQF
>TRBV10-3|TRBD2
AIRSGGDYEQY
>TRBV30|NA
AWSWGHGRVGHNYGYT
>TRBV18|TRBD2
ASYGGVGASASSYNEQF
>TRBV28|NA
ASSFMETQY
>TRBV28|NA
ASNSGAYEQY
>TRBV30|NA
AWTRDSRGEF
>TRBV4-3|NA
ASSLSGTLDTEAF
>TRBV5-1|TRBD1
ASSGGGQNYEQY
>TRBV30|NA
AWSVTSLLGYGYT
>TRBV4-2|NA
ASSATRGTNEKLF
>TRBV7-7|NA
ASSLSGRWETQY
>TRBV29-1|TRBD2
SVGNSGGTDTQY
>TRBV4-3|TRBD2
ASSVSGDSSYNEQF
>TRBV4-3|NA
ASSQLPGPKNIQY
>TRBV14|NA
ASSPPWAAGVQY
>TRBV11-2|NA
ASSRGLNTEAF
>TRBV27|NA
ASMRSMNTEAF
>TRBV14|NA
ASSRAYEQY
>TRBV5-1|NA
ASSLATQYGYT
>TRBV7-2|TRBD2
ASSSRAGGSYEQY
>TRBV4-3|NA
ASSQGKGTYEQY
>TRBV7-8|NA
ASTLAKDGSVTDTQY
>TRBV5-1|TRBD2
ASSQLAGGPNEQF
>TRBV4-3|TRBD1
ASSQAAAGGSGTEAF
>TRBV6-4|TRBD1
ASSRIGTGVTEAF
>TRBV13|NA
ASSYHQQGISTDTQY
>TRBV18|NA
ASSDSVYGYT
>TRBV19|TRBD1
ASSSDRGGYEQY
>TRBV5-1|NA
ASSLDRRETQY
>TRBV4-2|TRBD1
ASSQPGQTYEQY
>TRBV7-2|NA
ASSLHDGRGYEQY
>TRBV27|TRBD2
ASSHRTSGEETQY
>TRBV19|TRBD1
ASSIRQGVNEQY
>TRBV4-3|TRBD1
ASSQPPAGQGHYGYT
>TRBV27|NA
ASSLIAGTPPYEQY
>TRBV29-1|NA
SVVIEGEAF
>TRBV29-1|NA
SVRGDSGANVLT
>TRBV6-6|NA
ASRVGVYGYT
>TRBV12-5|NA
ASGLGGALH
>TRBV7-2|TRBD2
ASSGAAGLAGQEQY
>TRBV2|NA
ASSEGGQTYT